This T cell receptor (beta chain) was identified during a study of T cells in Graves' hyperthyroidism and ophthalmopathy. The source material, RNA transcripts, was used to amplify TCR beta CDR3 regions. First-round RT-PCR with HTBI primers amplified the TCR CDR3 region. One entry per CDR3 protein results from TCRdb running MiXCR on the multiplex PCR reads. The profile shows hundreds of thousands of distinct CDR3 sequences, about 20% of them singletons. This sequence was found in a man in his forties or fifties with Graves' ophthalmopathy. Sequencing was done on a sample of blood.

The CDR3 region is CASSFDAENTEAFF. The CDR3 bases are TGTGCCAGCAGCTTTGACGCGGAGAACACTGAAGCTTTCTTT. This chain links TRBV3-1 with TRBJ1-1; D is uncertain. V dropped 5 bases and J dropped 1 base, with 11 bases sitting between them. Per the germline V gene, CDR1 is LGHDT and CDR2 is YNNKEL (reference sequence). This CDR3 contains 14 residues.